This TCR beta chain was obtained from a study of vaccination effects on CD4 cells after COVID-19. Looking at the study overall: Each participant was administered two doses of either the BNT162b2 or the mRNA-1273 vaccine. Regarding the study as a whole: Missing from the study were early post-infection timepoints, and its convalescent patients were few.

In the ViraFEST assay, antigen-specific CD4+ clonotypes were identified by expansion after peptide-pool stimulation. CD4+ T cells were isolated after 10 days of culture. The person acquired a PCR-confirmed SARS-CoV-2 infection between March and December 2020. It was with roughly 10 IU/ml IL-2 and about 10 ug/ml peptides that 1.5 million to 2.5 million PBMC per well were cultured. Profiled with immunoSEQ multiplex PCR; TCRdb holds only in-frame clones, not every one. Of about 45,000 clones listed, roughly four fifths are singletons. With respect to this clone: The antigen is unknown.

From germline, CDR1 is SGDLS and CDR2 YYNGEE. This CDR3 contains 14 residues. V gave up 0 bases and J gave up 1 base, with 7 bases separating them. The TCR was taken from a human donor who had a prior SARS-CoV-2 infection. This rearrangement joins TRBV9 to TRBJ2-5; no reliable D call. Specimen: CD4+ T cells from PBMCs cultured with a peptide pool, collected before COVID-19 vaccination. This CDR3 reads CASSVGAAQETQYF. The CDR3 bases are TGTGCCAGCAGCGTAGGGGCAGCCCAAGAGACCCAGTACTTC.